The 22 T cell receptor beta chains listed next were all sequenced from one sample in a study of shared clonotypes between healthy human individuals. Assay used: immunoSEQ multiplex PCR; TCRdb lists only in-frame clones, some missing. The repertoire includes over a million clones, less than 99% of them detected once, and under 0.45% sits in the top ten. Input material: naive CD4+ T cells sorted from blood. Stated subset: CD45RA+ positively selected. The receptors shown here come from a man younger than 40 in good health.

V gene TRBV5-1 combines with J gene TRBJ1-4, with D maybe TRBD1 (5 bases). The CDR3 has 14 amino acids. V lost 5 bases to trimming and J lost 4 bases, with 12 bases between them. Germline V CDR1 and CDR2: SGHRS, YFSETQ. CDR3 sequence (DNA): TGCGCCAGCAGAGAAGGGACGGATAATGAAAAACTGTTTTTT. Encoded protein: CASREGTDNEKLFF.

The chain is built from TRBV28 and TRBJ1-2; D gene unclear. The germline V and J ends were trimmed by 6 bases and 2 bases, with 19 bases remaining between them. The V gene's germline CDR1 is MDHEN and CDR2 SYDVKM. The CDR3 has 16 amino acids. The CDR3 sequence: CASSRDTDFGNYGYTF. The CDR3 DNA sequence: TGTGCCAGCAGCCGCGATACGGACTTCGGGAACTATGGCTACACCTTC.

This sequence joins TRBV15 and TRBJ2-7, with 8 bases lining up with TRBD2. V lost 0 bases and J lost 3; bases outside the gene matches: 7. CDR1 is LNHNV, CDR2 YYDKDF, per germline (reference sequence). This CDR3 spans 16 amino acids. CDR3 coding DNA: TGTGCCACCAGCAGAGAACCGGGACTAGAGAGCTACGAGCAGTACTTC. Translation: CATSREPGLESYEQYF.

The chain carries TRBV6-1 and TRBJ2-7; D uncertain. Trimming shortened V by 8 bases and J by 2 bases, and 7 bases separated the two germline ends. Germline CDR1 reads MNHNS; CDR2 reads SASEGT. This CDR3 contains 11 residues. DNA for the CDR3: TGTGCCAGCGACAAGCCCTACGAGCAGTACTTC. It codes for CASDKPYEQYF.

V usage is TRBV28 and J usage is TRBJ2-7; D is undetermined. The length of the CDR3 is 12 residues. Trimming left V 3 bases short and J 6 bases short, with 9 bases between. Looked up from germline, CDR1 is MDHEN and CDR2 is SYDVKM. The CDR3 coding sequence is TGTGCCAGCAGTTTTGTGGGAACCGAGCAGTACTTC. Translated: CASSFVGTEQYF.

The chain joins TRBV9 to TRBJ2-5; D is perhaps TRBD1 (5 bases). Germline CDR1 SGDLS, CDR2 YYNGEE. V lost 0 bases, J lost 4 bases, and 10 bases lay in between. The CDR3 is made up of 14 amino acids. In nucleotides, the CDR3 is TGTGCCAGCAGCGTAGTGTGGCAGGGAGAGACCCAGTACTTC. Translated: CASSVVWQGETQYF.

This rearrangement joins TRBV27 to TRBJ2-7; D gene uncertain. CDR1 MNHEY and CDR2 SMNVEV come from the germline V gene (reference sequence). The CDR3 extends over 18 amino acids. The V gene lost 4 bases and the J gene lost 3 bases, with 25 bases spanning the gap. CDR3 nucleotides: TGTGCCAGCAGTTCCCAGCCCCTGGGGTCTAGGCCGGTCTACGAGCAGTACTTC. Its translation: CASSSQPLGSRPVYEQYF.

The gene calls are TRBV5-4 and TRBJ2-1; 10 bases fit TRBD2. Germline V gene sequence: CDR1 SGHNT, CDR2 YYREEE (reference sequence). V trimming: 2 bases; J trimming: 6 bases; junction bases outside the gene matches: 14. The CDR3 runs to 18 residues. Here the CDR3 DNA reads TGTGCCAGCAGCTTAAGAACTAGCGGGGCGGTCAGTTTCAATGAGCAGTTCTTC. It codes for CASSLRTSGAVSFNEQFF.

The rearrangement uses TRBV10-3 and TRBJ2-7; 9 bases map to TRBD1. Germline V gene sequence: CDR1 ENHRY, CDR2 SYGVKD. The CDR3 has 13 amino acids. The V segment lost 11 bases and the J segment 5 bases; nucleotides outside the gene matches: 10. The CDR3 is CAATNRDRDEQYF. The CDR3 bases are TGTGCCGCGACGAACCGGGACAGGGACGAGCAGTACTTC.

This clone was detected once. CDR3 DNA sequence: TGTGCCAGCAGTGACTCGGGGGGAGGCACAGATACGCAGTATTTT. It encodes CASSDSGGGTDTQYF. This chain connects TRBV6-4 to TRBJ2-3; maybe TRBD2 (6 bases). Trimming shortened V by 0 bases and J by 1 base, and 8 bases separated the two germline ends. The CDR3 length is 15 residues. The germline V gene encodes CDR1 MRHNA and CDR2 SNTAGT.

The chain is built from TRBV7-6 and TRBJ1-1, with D tentatively TRBD1 (5 bases). The CDR3 length is 14 residues. CDR1 SGHVS and CDR2 FNYEAQ come from the germline V gene. Trimming shortened V by 3 bases and J by 1 base, and 9 bases separated the two germline ends. The CDR3 reads CASSFGAENTEAFF. CDR3 coding DNA: TGTGCCAGCAGCTTCGGGGCTGAGAACACTGAAGCTTTCTTT.

The rearrangement uses TRBV2 and TRBJ2-3, with a weak D call TRBD1 (6 bases). V was shortened by 7 bases and J by 4 bases, with 18 bases between the two germline ends. The CDR3 has 15 residues. Looked up from germline, CDR1 is SNHLY and CDR2 is FYNNEI. The CDR3 region has the DNA TGTGCCAGCAAATCGAGGACAGTAACTTCAGATACGCAGTATTTT. This codes for CASKSRTVTSDTQYF.

This chain uses TRBV7-3 with TRBJ2-1; unclear D gene. The germline CDR1 and CDR2 sequences are SGHTA and FQGTGA. CDR3 size: 16 residues. V was trimmed by 5 bases and J by 0 bases, leaving 14 bases between them. This CDR3 reads CASSALGVSSYNEQFF. The CDR3 DNA reads as TGTGCCAGCAGCGCCCTCGGAGTAAGCTCCTACAATGAGCAGTTCTTC.

In DNA form, the CDR3 reads TGTGCCAGCAGTGCCTTAGCGGGAGCGCCAGATACGCAGTATTTT. Protein sequence: CASSALAGAPDTQYF. The chain couples TRBV2 to TRBJ2-3; 9 bases are shared with TRBD2. This CDR3 spans 15 amino acids. Germline CDR1 is SNHLY and CDR2 is FYNNEI. V gave up 4 bases and J gave up 4 bases; unmatched junction bases: 6.

V is TRBV9 and J is TRBJ1-3; possible D gene TRBD1, 5 bases. Per germline, CDR1 SGDLS and CDR2 YYNGEE. Trimming left V 5 bases short and J 2 bases short, with 20 bases between. The CDR3 runs 17 residues. The CDR3 here is CASSHVGEHWTGNTIYF. The CDR3 DNA is TGTGCCAGCAGTCACGTGGGGGAGCATTGGACTGGAAACACCATATATTTT.

This clone was recorded only once. The rearrangement joins TRBV5-1 to TRBJ1-4; D is uncertain. Germline V gene data show CDR1 as SGHRS and CDR2 as YFSETQ. The CDR3 is 13 amino acids. Trimming pared 7 bases from V and 0 bases from J, leaving 7 bases between. CDR3 in DNA: TGCGCCAGCGCGGGAGCAACTAATGAAAAACTGTTTTTT. It is translated as CASAGATNEKLFF.

The rearrangement joins TRBV29-1 to TRBJ1-1; no firm D call. V lost 3 bases and J 11 bases, leaving 19 bases between the germline ends. This CDR3 comprises 13 residues. Germline loops: CDR1 SQVTM, CDR2 ANQGSEA. The CDR3 region is CSVDDSGVGLAFF. The DNA for the CDR3 is TGCAGCGTTGATGACTCCGGGGTCGGTTTGGCTTTCTTT.

The chain uses TRBV5-1 and TRBJ2-2; TRBD2 matches 10 bases. Trimming removed 4 bases from V and 7 bases from J; junction bases left unmatched: 10. Germline CDR1 is SGHRS and CDR2 is YFSETQ. The CDR3 has 16 residues. The CDR3 DNA follows: TGCGCCAGCAGCGGGTCTAGCGGGAGATTGGACGGGGAGCTGTTTTTT. Its protein product is CASSGSSGRLDGELFF.

J is TRBJ2-7 and V is TRBV5-6; D uncertain. There are 15 residues in the CDR3. Germline V lookup: CDR1 SGHDT, CDR2 YYEEEE. V lost 4 bases, J lost 1 base, and 15 bases lay in between. The CDR3 loop reads CASSGRTVGSYEQYF. The CDR3 bases are TGTGCCAGCAGCGGCCGGACGGTGGGATCCTACGAGCAGTACTTC.

The genes are TRBV30 and TRBJ1-2; no definite D call. This CDR3 is built from 11 residues. V gave up 7 bases and J gave up 4 bases, with 10 bases separating them. Germline V gene lookup returns CDR1 GTSNPN and CDR2 SVGIG (reference sequence). The CDR3 DNA is TGTGCCTCCGGCGGGATCTATGGCTACACCTTC. Its protein is CASGGIYGYTF.

This rearrangement joins TRBV7-2 to TRBJ2-1; 8 bases agree with TRBD2. Germline values: CDR1 SGHTA, CDR2 FQGNSA. The CDR3 totals 14 residues. V lost 8 bases to trimming and J lost 0 bases; unmatched junction nucleotides: 3. The CDR3, as DNA: TGTGCCAGCGCACTAGCGGACTCCTACAATGAGCAGTTCTTC. Encoded protein: CASALADSYNEQFF.

V usage is TRBV28 and J usage is TRBJ1-1; 8 nucleotides align to TRBD1. The CDR3 is made up of 15 amino acids. Germline-derived CDR1 and CDR2 are MDHEN and SYDVKM. Unmatched junction bases numbered 4, after V lost 1 base and J lost 3 bases. Here the CDR3 reads CASSLSPGGDTEAFF. The CDR3 region has the DNA TGTGCCAGCAGTTTATCCCCAGGGGGCGACACTGAAGCTTTCTTT.